The present T cell receptor (beta chain) was sequenced within a study of T cells in Graves' hyperthyroidism and ophthalmopathy (dated 2019 in TCRdb). Study-level background: Peripheral blood was sampled at the time of initial diagnosis, prior to any treatment. TCR V-J signatures able to tell the groups apart were searched for in a discovery cohort of 95 to 100 patients, of whom around 42 had Graves' ophthalmopathy and 57 had stable Graves' hyperthyroidism. Prospective prediction of ophthalmopathy was tested in an independent validation cohort of 18 to 20 hyperthyroidism patients and 15 to 17 patients who later progressed to ophthalmopathy. The approximately 98 discovery patients were randomly divided into training and test sets at a 7:3 ratio. In addition, the study compared T-cell repertoires in thyroid tissue and in blood from roughly six Graves' hyperthyroidism patients. Once sampling was done, hyperthyroidism patients were given methimazole at a starting dose of 30 mg daily, whereas ophthalmopathy patients were given high-dose intravenous methylprednisolone. The paper reports TCR Vbeta CDR3 sequencing of roughly 140 peripheral blood samples: 40 to 45 ophthalmopathy, roughly 80 hyperthyroidism and 17 progressor patients.

This clonotype was picked up many times. Its antigen has not been determined. No base qualities exist here, and no much larger clone lies one base off it. The study at large found these results: In cross-validation, a model built on a 13 V-J signature told ophthalmopathy apart from stable hyperthyroidism with 87.88% sensitivity and roughly 81% specificity, and in testing the same model reached 80%/75%. In validation, the model predicted progression to ophthalmopathy a median of 6.5 months before onset, with about 67% sensitivity and about 75% specificity. Most expanded thyroid clonotypes (frequency above 0.001) were also detected in blood, suggesting blood repertoires may reflect thyroid immune responses. Sample size was not statistically predetermined, and investigators were not blinded to group allocation.

The cysteine opens and the phenylalanine closes a CDR3 of 14 amino acids. The sequence is cut down to CDR3 DNA, 42 bases in frame from base 1. At the junction V is shortened by 5 bases and J by 2 bases; bases outside the gene matches: 4. Stable Graves' hyperthyroidism was defined as the absence of progression to ophthalmopathy over 18 months of follow-up. Hyperthyroidism patients were aged 18 to 65 years and newly diagnosed, with disease duration of less than 2 months. The study excluded patients with uncontrolled infections, other autoimmune diseases, pregnancy or lactation. Diagnoses relied on clinical symptoms, serum thyroxine and TRAb, thyroid ultrasound and orbital computed tomography. PBMCs were separated from roughly 9.6 ml of fresh peripheral blood using Ficoll-Paque density gradient centrifugation. Trizol reagent was used to extract total RNA, and RNA quality was then checked on an Agilent 2100 Bioanalyzer.

Amplification of TCR beta CDR3 regions was carried out from RNA transcripts. The first round of RT-PCR for the TCR CDR3 was performed with the HTBI primer set and the Qiagen OneStep RT-PCR kit. Libraries were constructed in a second round of multiplex PCR, after which size selection and purification were carried out. The libraries were sequenced on an Illumina HiSeq2000 using paired-end 100 bp reads. In the authors' own workflow: SOAPnuke was used to process the raw data, with reads discarded if the reads contained adapters or uncalled bases, had a mean Phred below 15, or lacked an exact constant-primer or identifier match. COPE v1.2.5 was used to merge the high-quality paired reads, and each unique nucleotide sequence was defined as a clonotype. MiTCR v1.1 was used to align clonotypes to the IMGT TRBV, TRBD and TRBJ reference segments. Only V-J combinations with frequency above 0.0001, covering about 99% of repertoires, were analysed. A TCS score was defined as the ratio between F50 (clonal expansion) and ExV (chaos), using BLOSUM62-based TCRdist between CDR3 peptides within each V-J. Welch's t-statistics and random forest reduced around 520 V-J features to about 12, which were used in a naive Bayes classifier (R e1071). TCRdb reworked the public reads: Q25 trimming with fastp, MiXCR clone assembly, productive beta chains retained. Rows are combined by CDR3 protein, so each entry shows the most common genes and DNA. For this entry, the V and J calls and clone size follow TCRdb and not the study's own pipeline. The sample yields a few hundred thousand distinct CDR3 sequences; approximately 15% were counted once. Roughly 7.7% of the sample comes from the top ten.

The receptor chain draws on TRBV12-3 or TRBV12-4 and TRBJ2-7; TRBD1 matches 9 bases in the middle. The sample taken for sequencing was blood. The receptor was derived from a woman aged 18-29 years with Graves' hyperthyroidism. The CDR3 here reads CASSGRQGAYEQYF. The DNA is as follows: TGTGCCAGCAGTGGCAGACAGGGGGCCTACGAGCAGTACTTC.